This T cell receptor (beta chain) was captured by sequencing in a study of control samples from healthy donors and cancer patients. Method: immunoSEQ multiplex PCR; TCRdb's copy keeps in-frame clones and lacks some. The sample carries about 51,000 clones, over 70% recorded once. V lost 0 bases and J lost 5; bases outside the gene matches: 2. The CDR3 has 15 amino acids. The V gene's germline CDR1 is SGHRS and CDR2 YFSETQ. This clonotype originated in a man between 65 and 80 years old in good health. The chain couples TRBV5-1 to TRBJ1-4, with 9 bases lining up with TRBD1. Material for sequencing was blood. CDR3 sequence (DNA): TGCGCCAGCAGCTTGGTTGGGACAGGGAATGAAAAACTGTTTTTT. It codes for CASSLVGTGNEKLFF.